The rows below give T cell receptor beta chains drawn from one sample of a study of graft-versus-host responses after intestinal transplantation. The antigens these receptors bind are not known. The assay was immunoSEQ multiplex PCR, and TCRdb's table has in-frame clones only and misses some. The data contain tens of thousands of clones, almost 90% of them singletons. Specimen: unstimulated CD8+ T cells sorted from spleen or lymph node cells, collected before transplant. All receptors derive from a human donor who was the organ donor for an intestinal transplant. CDR3s include the opening cysteine and the closing phenylalanine or tryptophan. The order of the fields is D gene, clone size, J gene, V gene, CDR3 protein, CDR3 DNA. The D gene is left open where the match is weak. Expanded clones get a size class; other rows say once, few or many, or leave the size out.

. | . | TRBJ1-3 | TRBV15 | CATSRDLGQTGFTGNTIYF | TGTGCCACCAGCAGAGACCTTGGACAGACCGGATTCACTGGAAACACCATATATTTT
. | . | TRBJ1-1 | TRBV19 | CASSISESTEAFF | TGTGCCAGTAGTATATCTGAGAGCACTGAAGCTTTCTTT
. | . | TRBJ1-2 | TRBV7-9 | CASSDQANGYTF | TGTGCCAGCAGCGATCAAGCGAATGGCTACACCTTC
. | . | TRBJ1-1 | TRBV6-6 | CASSYSRGGWTEAFF | TGTGCCAGCAGTTACTCGAGGGGGGGTTGGACTGAAGCTTTCTTT
. | . | TRBJ2-2 | TRBV9 | CASSPRGSAGPPGELFF | TGTGCCAGCAGCCCGAGAGGGTCAGCGGGCCCCCCCGGGGAGCTGTTTTTT
TRBD2 | . | TRBJ2-3 | TRBV28 | CASSVSGLAGDDSTDTQYF | TGTGCCAGCAGCGTTTCGGGACTAGCGGGAGACGATAGCACAGATACGCAGTATTTT
. | . | TRBJ1-1 | TRBV5-8 | CASSPKFEGEKMNTEAFF | TGTGCCAGCAGCCCAAAGTTTGAGGGGGAGAAAATGAACACTGAAGCTTTCTTT
. | . | TRBJ1-1 | TRBV7-3 | CASSPTGITEAFF | TGTGCCAGCAGCCCGACTGGAATCACTGAAGCTTTCTTT
. | . | TRBJ1-4 | TRBV15 | CATSREASETNEKLFF | TGTGCCACCAGCAGAGAGGCCAGCGAAACTAATGAAAAACTGTTTTTT
. | . | TRBJ1-5 | TRBV7-8 | CASSNPAGSNQPQHF | TGTGCCAGCAGCAACCCAGCGGGTAGCAATCAGCCCCAGCATTTT
. | once | TRBJ2-1 | TRBV27 | CASKSRRGSPPQSYNEQFF | TGTGCCAGCAAATCCCGCCGGGGGTCTCCCCCGCAATCCTACAATGAGCAGTTCTTC
. | . | TRBJ1-3 | TRBV2 | CASSEAPQGGNTIYF | TGTGCCAGCAGTGAAGCACCACAGGGTGGAAACACCATATATTTT
. | . | TRBJ1-1 | TRBV7-8 | CASSSRGGGADTEAFF | TGTGCCAGCAGTTCTAGGGGGGGTGGGGCGGATACTGAAGCTTTCTTT
TRBD1 | . | TRBJ1-6 | TRBV7-9 | CASSTTGGNSPLHF | TGTGCCAGCAGCACCACAGGGGGTAATTCACCCCTCCACTTT
. | . | TRBJ1-2 | TRBV27 | CASSLYAASGYTF | TGTGCCAGCAGTTTATATGCTGCTAGTGGCTACACCTTC
. | . | TRBJ1-2 | TRBV27 | CASSPGLHYGYTF | TGTGCCAGCAGCCCGGGACTGCACTATGGCTACACCTTC
. | few | TRBJ1-3 | TRBV5-8 | CASSSLSVSGNTIYF | TGTGCCAGCAGCTCTCTCAGCGTCTCTGGAAACACCATATATTTT
TRBD1 | . | TRBJ2-1 | TRBV5-7 | CASSLRGTGAASYNEQFF | TGTGCCAGCAGCTTGAGGGGGACAGGGGCGGCCTCCTACAATGAGCAGTTCTTC
TRBD1 | . | TRBJ1-6 | TRBV4-1 | CASSQGTGGHSPLHF | TGCGCCAGCAGCCAGGGGACAGGGGGACATTCACCCCTCCACTTT
. | . | TRBJ2-3 | TRBV5-1 | CASSFLVNPRTDTQYF | TGCGCCAGCAGCTTCCTAGTTAATCCTCGGACAGATACGCAGTATTTT
TRBD1 | . | TRBJ1-5 | TRBV27 | CASSLTGGSNQPQHF | TGTGCCAGCAGTTTGACAGGGGGGAGCAATCAGCCCCAGCATTTT
. | . | TRBJ1-5 | TRBV15 | CATSRDLGGNQPQHF | TGTGCCACCAGCAGAGATCTAGGGGGTAATCAGCCCCAGCATTTT
. | . | TRBJ2-1 | TRBV7-9 | CASSLMSGSSYNEQFF | TGTGCCAGCAGCTTAATGTCAGGAAGCTCCTACAATGAGCAGTTCTTC
. | . | TRBJ2-1 | TRBV11-2 | CASSLDGTLNEQFF | TGTGCCAGCAGCTTAGACGGGACACTCAATGAGCAGTTCTTC
TRBD1 | . | TRBJ1-1 | TRBV27 | CASRPVGQGALTEAFF | TGTGCCAGCAGACCCGTCGGACAGGGGGCGCTTACTGAAGCTTTCTTT
TRBD2 | . | TRBJ2-1 | TRBV9 | CASSGINSGGPPWEQFF | TGTGCCAGCAGCGGAATAAATAGCGGGGGCCCCCCTTGGGAGCAGTTCTTC
. | . | TRBJ2-6 | TRBV5-8 | CASSLPTDSGANVLTF | TGTGCCAGCAGCTTGCCGACAGACTCTGGGGCCAACGTCCTGACTTTC
. | . | TRBJ1-1 | TRBV5-1 | CASSPGLNTEAFF | TGCGCCAGCAGCCCGGGACTCAACACTGAAGCTTTCTTT
. | . | TRBJ1-1 | TRBV29-1 | CSVPLQDRTEAFF | TGCAGCGTTCCACTACAGGATCGGACTGAAGCTTTCTTT
. | . | TRBJ1-5 | TRBV15 | CATSDGNQPQHF | TGTGCCACCAGCGACGGGAACCAGCCCCAGCATTTT
. | . | TRBJ2-2 | TRBV29-1 | CSVGQSNTGELFF | TGCAGCGTGGGGCAGTCGAACACCGGGGAGCTGTTTTTT
. | . | TRBJ2-5 | TRBV19 | CASRDSWGLGETQYF | TGTGCCAGTAGAGATTCGTGGGGGCTCGGAGAGACCCAGTACTTC
TRBD1 | . | TRBJ1-2 | TRBV28 | CASSGGAGTANYGYTF | TGTGCCAGCTCTGGCGGGGCCGGGACAGCTAACTATGGCTACACCTTC
. | . | TRBJ2-2 | TRBV11-3 | CASSHQDIDLTGELFF | TGTGCCAGCAGCCACCAGGACATAGACCTCACCGGGGAGCTGTTTTTT
TRBD1 | . | TRBJ1-2 | TRBV7-9 | CASSLARTGTIYGYTF | TGTGCCAGCAGCTTAGCGAGGACAGGGACCATCTATGGCTACACCTTC
. | . | TRBJ2-1 | TRBV29-1 | CSVGPGGNYNEQFF | TGCAGCGTTGGCCCCGGCGGTAACTACAATGAGCAGTTCTTC
TRBD1 | . | TRBJ1-4 | TRBV27 | CASSLTPGTANEKLFF | TGTGCCAGCAGTTTAACCCCCGGGACAGCTAATGAAAAACTGTTTTTT
TRBD2 | . | TRBJ2-5 | TRBV5-6 | CASSLSLAGAMEETQYF | TGTGCCAGCAGCTTGAGTCTAGCGGGGGCCATGGAAGAGACCCAGTACTTC
TRBD1 | . | TRBJ2-2 | TRBV28 | CASSLPLGTDLDTGELFF | TGTGCCAGCAGTCTCCCCCTCGGGACAGACTTGGACACCGGGGAGCTGTTTTTT
. | . | TRBJ2-1 | TRBV2 | CASSLEEGSYNEQFF | TGTGCCAGCAGCCTAGAGGAGGGGTCCTACAATGAGCAGTTCTTC
TRBD1 | . | TRBJ1-2 | TRBV28 | CASSLQDRNYGYTF | TGTGCCAGCAGTTTACAGGACAGGAACTATGGCTACACCTTC
. | . | TRBJ2-2 | TRBV28 | CASSSPAGTGELFF | TGTGCCAGCAGTTCACCGGCGGGTACCGGGGAGCTGTTTTTT
. | . | TRBJ1-1 | TRBV7-8 | CASSSTTGSDAEAFF | TGTGCCAGCAGCTCCACCACGGGGTCGGATGCTGAAGCTTTCTTT
TRBD1 | . | TRBJ1-5 | TRBV6-6 | CASSSRTGPQPQHF | TGTGCCAGCAGTTCCCGGACAGGGCCTCAGCCCCAGCATTTT
. | . | TRBJ1-5 | TRBV28 | CATWRGSLSNQPQHF | TGTGCCACCTGGAGGGGCTCGTTGTCCAATCAGCCCCAGCATTTT
. | . | TRBJ1-5 | TRBV7-8 | CASSFWENSNQPQHF | TGTGCCAGCAGCTTCTGGGAGAATAGCAATCAGCCCCAGCATTTT
TRBD2 | . | TRBJ2-1 | TRBV4-1 | CASSQVTSGGYNEQFF | TGTGCCAGCAGCCAAGTGACTAGCGGGGGATACAATGAGCAGTTCTTC
. | . | TRBJ2-1 | TRBV28 | CASSFLDSSYNEQFF | TGTGCCAGCAGTTTTTTGGACTCCTCCTACAATGAGCAGTTCTTC
TRBD1 | . | TRBJ2-1 | TRBV27 | CASALGTDYNEQFF | TGTGCCAGCGCCCTGGGGACAGACTACAATGAGCAGTTCTTC
. | few | TRBJ1-1 | TRBV27 | CATHNGNTEAFF | TGTGCCACACACAATGGGAACACTGAAGCTTTCTTT
TRBD1 | once | TRBJ2-2 | TRBV6-5 | CASSYGTGNTGELFF | TGTGCCAGCAGTTACGGGACAGGCAACACCGGGGAGCTGTTTTTT